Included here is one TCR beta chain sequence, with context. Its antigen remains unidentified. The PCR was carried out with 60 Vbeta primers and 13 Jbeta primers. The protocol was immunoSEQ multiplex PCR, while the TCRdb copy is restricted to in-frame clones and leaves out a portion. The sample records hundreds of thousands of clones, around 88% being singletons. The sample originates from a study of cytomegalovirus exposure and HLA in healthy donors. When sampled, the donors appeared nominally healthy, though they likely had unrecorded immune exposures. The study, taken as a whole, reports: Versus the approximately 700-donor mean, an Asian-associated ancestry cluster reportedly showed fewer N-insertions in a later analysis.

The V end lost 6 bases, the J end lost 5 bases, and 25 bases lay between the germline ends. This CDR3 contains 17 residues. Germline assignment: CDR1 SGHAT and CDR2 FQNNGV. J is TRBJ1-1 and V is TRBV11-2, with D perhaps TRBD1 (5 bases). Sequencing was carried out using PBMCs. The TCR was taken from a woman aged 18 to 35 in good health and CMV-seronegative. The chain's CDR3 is CASRSLGSTGGRTEAFF. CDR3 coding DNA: TGTGCCAGCAGGAGCTTGGGATCAACTGGGGGGAGGACTGAAGCTTTCTTT.